The 13 T cell receptor beta chains in this list originate from one sample, sequenced in a study of cytomegalovirus exposure and HLA in healthy donors. TCRdb's table, derived via immunoSEQ multiplex PCR, lists solely in-frame clones and lacks some. The repertoire consists of around 200,000 clones, with about 80% occurring once and the leading ten covering 2.5% to 3.5%. The sequenced sample consisted of PBMCs. The receptors stem from a woman under 30 in good health and CMV-seropositive.

J is TRBJ2-7 and V is TRBV4-1; 11 positions match TRBD1. The germline V gene has CDR1 MGHRA and CDR2 YSYEKL. V shed 0 bases and J 4 bases; nucleotides not matched to a gene: 5. The CDR3 sequence is 16 residues long. The CDR3: CASSQDPGQGAYEQYF. For the CDR3, the DNA is TGCGCCAGCAGCCAAGATCCCGGACAGGGGGCATACGAGCAGTACTTC.

The chain has TRBV7-7 and TRBJ2-2, with no clear D. The CDR3 has 13 amino acids. V lost 1 base and J 6 bases, leaving 6 bases between the germline ends. Germline V gives CDR1 SSHAT, CDR2 FNYEAQ (reference sequence). CDR3 nucleotides: TGTGCCAGCAGCTTAGGTTACTCCGGGGAGCTGTTTTTT. Translating it yields CASSLGYSGELFF.

Here the CDR3 reads CASSAIVGELFF. Written as DNA, the CDR3 is TGTGCCAGCAGCGCCATTGTCGGGGAGCTGTTTTTT. The rearrangement joins TRBV9 to TRBJ2-2, with D uncertain. The length of the CDR3 is 12 residues. The germline V gene encodes CDR1 SGDLS and CDR2 YYNGEE. V was trimmed by 3 bases and J by 7 bases, leaving 7 bases between them.

V usage is TRBV5-3 and J usage is TRBJ1-2; 7 nucleotides align to TRBD1. TRBV5-3 counts as an open reading frame of uncertain function. Trimming removed 4 bases from V and 8 bases from J; junction bases left unmatched: 5. The CDR3 is made up of 12 amino acids. The CDR3 loop reads CARSSNRGGYTF. CDR3 nucleotides: TGTGCCAGAAGCAGTAACAGGGGCGGCTACACCTTC.

This chain connects TRBV2 to TRBJ2-1, with 10 bases fitting TRBD2. From germline, CDR1 is SNHLY and CDR2 FYNNEI. The junction had 9 bases not matched to a gene; V was cut back by 5 bases and J by 8 bases. CDR3 length: 15 residues. The CDR3 DNA is TGTGCCAGCAGTATAGCGGGGGGTAAGTTTGATGAGCAGTTCTTC. Translating it yields CASSIAGGKFDEQFF.

This clone was observed a handful of times. This chain uses TRBV4-2 with TRBJ2-7; TRBD2 might be the D (6 bases). Trimming took 6 bases from V and 7 from J, leaving 13 bases between them. The CDR3 runs to 12 residues. From germline, CDR1 is LGHNA and CDR2 YNFKEQ. CDR3 sequence: CASSPDAGEQYF. The CDR3 coding sequence is TGTGCCAGCAGTCCTGACGCGGGGGAGCAGTACTTC.

The chain recombines TRBV6-4 with TRBJ2-1; TRBD2 matches 7 bases. The trim removed 8 bases at V and 1 base at J, leaving 11 bases unmatched. Germline CDR1 is MRHNA and CDR2 is SNTAGT. The CDR3 totals 16 residues. CDR3: CASSDGLVGSYNEQFF. CDR3 bases: TGTGCCAGCTCAGACGGACTAGTCGGGTCCTACAATGAGCAGTTCTTC.

The CDR3 DNA reads TGTGCCAGCAGCTTAGCGCTAGCGGGGACCTACGAGCAGTACTTC. Amino acids: CASSLALAGTYEQYF. This chain links TRBV11-1 with TRBJ2-7, with 9 bases aligning to TRBD2. The CDR3 length is 15 residues. V lost 0 bases to trimming and J lost 2 bases; unmatched junction nucleotides: 2. Germline V gene lookup returns CDR1 SGHAT and CDR2 FQDESV (reference sequence). The full variable domain, its missing parts supplied by reference TRBV11-1 and TRBJ2-7, is EAEVAQSPRYKITEKSQAVAFWCDPISGHATLYWYRQILGQGPELLVQFQDESVVDDSQLPKDRFSAERLKGVDSTLKIQPAELGDSAMYLCASSLALAGTYEQYFGPGTRLTVT.

The rearrangement joins TRBV6-5 to TRBJ1-5; 10 nucleotides match TRBD1. The CDR3 has 15 residues. The V and J ends lost 6 bases and 2 bases, in that order; junction bases with no gene match: 4. Germline-derived CDR1 and CDR2 are MNHEY and SVGAGI. CDR3 residues: CASSPTGGRNQPQHF. CDR3 in DNA: TGTGCCAGCAGCCCGACAGGGGGCCGCAATCAGCCCCAGCATTTT.

V gene TRBV18 combines with J gene TRBJ1-5, with D perhaps TRBD1 (5 bases). This CDR3 comprises 15 residues. Germline loops: CDR1 KGHSH, CDR2 LQKENI. V was clipped by 6 bases and J by 7 bases, with 19 bases between them. CDR3 region: CASSRSGQGGQPQHF. The CDR3 nucleotides are TGTGCCAGCTCGAGATCCGGGCAGGGAGGGCAGCCCCAGCATTTT.

This chain links TRBV29-1 with TRBJ2-1; 9 bases map to TRBD1. There are 16 residues in the CDR3. The V and J ends lost 5 bases and 5 bases, in that order; junction bases with no gene match: 13. Germline lookup yields CDR1 SQVTM and CDR2 ANQGSEA. The CDR3 spells CSVRPSGQGPHNEQFF. CDR3 nucleotides: TGCAGCGTTCGGCCCAGTGGACAGGGGCCCCACAATGAGCAGTTCTTC.

The genes are TRBV18 and TRBJ2-1; TRBD2 matches at 7 bases. Germline CDR1 is KGHSH and CDR2 is LQKENI. The CDR3 totals 16 residues. Unmatched junction bases numbered 10, after V lost 3 bases and J lost 5 bases. CDR3 protein: CASSPLSRGDNNEQFF. In nucleotides, the CDR3 is TGTGCCAGCTCACCTCTATCCCGGGGGGATAACAATGAGCAGTTCTTC.

The V call is TRBV29-1, the J call TRBJ1-1; weak D call: TRBD1 (6 bases). CDR1 is SQVTM and CDR2 is ANQGSEA in the germline V gene. V lost 4 bases and J 1 base, leaving 10 bases between the germline ends. This CDR3 spans 13 amino acids. The CDR3 DNA reads TGCAGCGTTGTGGGACACCCGAACACTGAAGCTTTCTTT. It codes for CSVVGHPNTEAFF.